This record covers a single TCR beta chain. No antigen is known for it. The data are from a study of blood T cells in healthy people across ages. Study-level results: Using unsorted PBMCs precluded a conclusive naive versus antigen-experienced comparison. Getting older went along with TCR beta diversity per million T cells dropping roughly linearly.

The CDR3 is made up of 13 amino acids. Germline CDR1 and CDR2: MNHEY and SVGAGI. V was clipped by 8 bases and J by 3 bases, with 11 bases between them. A sample-barcoded 5' primer and a J-beta primer mix were used in a second PCR of roughly 6 to 11 cycles. TCRdb passed the 5' RACE reads through MiXCR, listing each CDR3 protein once. Of some 1.8 million distinct CDR3 sequences listed, 35% to 50% are singletons. All donors came from Russia, were Caucasian and healthy, and spanned ages roughly 6 to 95. Each sample provided at least 6 micrograms of extracted total RNA. Material for sequencing was blood. The chain joins TRBV6-5 to TRBJ1-5; D gene uncertain. The TCR was taken from a human donor in good health. CDR3 protein: CASGPTNNQPQHF. The CDR3 DNA follows: TGTGCCAGCGGGCCTACCAACAATCAGCCCCAGCATTTT.